This T cell receptor (beta chain) came from a study of radiation and T cells in renal cell carcinoma. Study results and limitations: Top tumor clonotypes rose in blood 2 weeks post-radiation, then contracted.

Clones were sequenced by immunoSEQ multiplex PCR, and TCRdb holds only the in-frame ones, with some missing. The table includes roughly 60,000 clones, 70% to 80% detected once. With V trimmed by 2 bases and J by 5 bases, 7 bases remained unmatched. CDR3 length: 16 residues. The germline V gene encodes CDR1 SNHLY and CDR2 FYNNEI. Indicated time point: blood 2 weeks post-SBRT. Documented treatment: 15 Gy SBRT to primary tumor, nephrectomy 4 weeks later. A word on this clone: What it recognizes is unknown.

This TCR derives from a man between 60 and 75 years old with renal cell carcinoma. The chain combines TRBV2 with TRBJ2-5, with 11 positions matching TRBD2. This material consisted of blood, taken from a patient whose treatment included radiotherapy and nephrectomy. CDR3 coding DNA: TGTGCCAGCAGTGAAACCGTAGCGGGAGGGCTGGAGACCCAGTACTTC. Protein sequence: CASSETVAGGLETQYF.